The clone carrying this T cell receptor beta chain was observed a few times. The antigen is undetermined. Gene names follow the mouse nomenclature. Read sequence stops 1 residue before the CDR3 end, and the germline J gene provides the missing end. Germline CDR1 reads GFQATS; CDR2 reads STVNSAI. The CDR3 consists of 9 residues. V lost 3 bases and J 9 bases, leaving 3 bases between the germline ends. Produced via immunoSEQ multiplex PCR; TCRdb's table is partial and in-frame only. The repertoire includes about 16,000 clones, less than 85% of them detected once, and approximately 0.93% sits in the top ten. The data derive from a study of tissue T cells after allogeneic stem cell transplantation. Broader study findings: Across patients, clones rarely overlapped, yet motif clusters were shared tissue-specifically.

The chain has TRBV20 and TRBJ1-5; D unclear. The origin of this receptor is a female BALB/c mouse in good health. For this mouse line, the MHC haplotype is H2-d. Sequencing was done on a sample of spleen. The CDR3 protein is CGASPAPLF. Incomplete CDR3 DNA: TGTGGTGCTAGTCCGGCTCCGCTT.